This record concerns one T cell receptor beta chain sequence. Germline V gene lookup returns CDR1 SGHVS and CDR2 FQNEAQ. Trimming pared 5 bases from V and 0 bases from J, leaving 14 bases between. The length of the CDR3 is 16 residues. The sample originates from a study of OX40 agonist ivuxolimab in advanced cancers. Peripheral blood came from all dose cohorts at three timepoints. Profiling relied on immunoSEQ multiplex PCR, and the TCRdb table lists in-frame clones only, not all of them. The table shows about 80,000 clones, with around 85% occurring only once. This chain links TRBV7-8 with TRBJ1-3, with D maybe TRBD1 (5 bases). The sequence was collected from an adult with an advanced solid tumor such as melanoma, head and neck, liver or kidney cancer. The specimen was CD4+ or CD8+ T cells sorted from blood, collected in a trial of the OX40 agonist ivuxolimab. CDR3 amino acids: CASSQGLTDSGNTIYF. CDR3 nucleotides: TGTGCCAGCAGCCAGGGCCTCACCGACTCTGGAAACACCATATATTTT.